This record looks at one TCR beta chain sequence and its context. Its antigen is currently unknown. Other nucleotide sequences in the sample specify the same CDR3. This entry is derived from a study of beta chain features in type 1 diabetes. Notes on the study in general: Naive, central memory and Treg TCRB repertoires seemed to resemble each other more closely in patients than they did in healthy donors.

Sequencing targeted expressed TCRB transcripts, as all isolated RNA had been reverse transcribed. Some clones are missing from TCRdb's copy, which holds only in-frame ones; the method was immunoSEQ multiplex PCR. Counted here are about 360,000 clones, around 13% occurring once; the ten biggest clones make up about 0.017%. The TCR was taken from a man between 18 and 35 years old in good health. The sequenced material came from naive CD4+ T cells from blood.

CDR3 protein: CASSLDRGYQPQHF. The CDR3 DNA is TGTGCCAGCAGTTTGGACAGGGGTTATCAGCCCCAGCATTTT. The V gene is TRBV27, the J gene TRBJ1-5; 9 bases match TRBD1. From germline, CDR1 is MNHEY and CDR2 SMNVEV (reference sequence). V gave up 3 bases and J gave up 5 bases; unmatched junction bases: 2. The CDR3 runs 14 residues.